Presented here are 9 T cell receptor beta chains from one specimen sequenced in a study of vaccination effects on CD4 cells after COVID-19. TCRdb keeps only in-frame clones here, not all; method: immunoSEQ multiplex PCR. The sample holds approximately 24,000 clones, 80% to 90% seen once. CD4+ T cells specific for antigen were expanded with viral peptide pools by the ViraFEST assay before sequencing. Following 10 days of culture, CD4+ T cells were isolated. The vaccine given was either BNT162b2 or mRNA-1273, in two doses. Their recognized antigens are unknown. The sample in question was CD4+ T cells from PBMCs cultured with SARS-CoV-2 spike peptides, obtained after COVID-19 vaccination. The receptors were sampled from a human donor who received a COVID-19 vaccine. Some clones in this sample may be carry-over from other donors' samples.

The chain joins TRBV28 to TRBJ2-5, with D unclear. Trimming removed 7 bases from V and 7 bases from J, with 10 bases in between. Germline values: CDR1 MDHEN, CDR2 SYDVKM. The CDR3 contains 11 residues. The CDR3 bases are TGTGCCAGCACCGACTTGGGGACCCAGTACTTC. Translating it yields CASTDLGTQYF.

In its sample, this clone was seen once. The chain joins TRBV24-1 to TRBJ2-4; 7 bases are a match to TRBD2. The CDR3 length is 13 residues. The V gene end was trimmed by 5 bases and the J gene end by 8 bases; junction bases not matched to a gene: 5. The germline CDR1 and CDR2 sequences are KGHDR and SFDVKD. The CDR3 sequence is CATSARRGDIQYF. The CDR3 region has the DNA TGTGCCACCAGTGCCCGCCGGGGGGACATTCAGTACTTC.

J is TRBJ1-4 and V is TRBV27, with 11 bases fitting TRBD1. V lost 6 bases to trimming and J lost 9 bases; unmatched junction nucleotides: 12. The CDR3 totals 16 residues. Germline assignment: CDR1 MNHEY and CDR2 SMNVEV (reference sequence). The CDR3 region is CASRGTGGLLSKKLFF. The CDR3 nucleotides read TGTGCCAGCAGGGGGACAGGGGGATTGTTGAGCAAAAAACTGTTTTTT.

The rearrangement joins TRBV2 to TRBJ2-3; D might be TRBD1 or TRBD2, each matching 5 bases. The germline V and J ends were trimmed by 4 bases and 2 bases, with 10 bases remaining between them. Germline CDR1 and CDR2: SNHLY and FYNNEI. The CDR3 runs 14 residues. This chain's CDR3 is CASSVSGHTDTQYF. DNA for the CDR3: TGTGCCAGCAGTGTGAGCGGACACACAGATACGCAGTATTTT.

The chain recombines TRBV29-1 with TRBJ1-1; D perhaps matches TRBD1 (5 bases). V shed 6 bases and J shed 5 bases, with 16 bases lying between them. This CDR3 is built from 13 residues. Germline CDR1 reads SQVTM; CDR2 reads ANQGSEA. Written as DNA, the CDR3 is TGCAGCGTAGGCCCCGGCCGGGGGACTGAAGCTTTCTTT. This codes for CSVGPGRGTEAFF.

The chain couples TRBV11-1 to TRBJ2-7; TRBD2 matches 8 bases. The CDR3 extends over 13 amino acids. Trimming took 5 bases from V and 6 from J; bases not matched to a gene: 6. The V gene's germline CDR1 is SGHAT and CDR2 FQDESV (reference sequence). As DNA, the CDR3 is TGTGCCAGCAGCCAGACTAGCGTTTCCGAGCAGTACGTC. This codes for CASSQTSVSEQYV.

Only one count was recorded for this clone. The chain recombines TRBV9 with TRBJ1-1, with D perhaps TRBD1 (5 bases). The germline V gene encodes CDR1 SGDLS and CDR2 YYNGEE. With 4 bases removed from V and 3 bases from J, the gap between germline ends came to 10 bases. The CDR3 length is 13 residues. In DNA, the CDR3 is TGTGCCAGCAGCTTCGGGGCGGACACTGAAGCTTTCTTT. Protein product: CASSFGADTEAFF.

This clone has more than one count but fewer than ten. The chain links TRBV6-5 to TRBJ2-3; a possible D gene is TRBD1 (6 bases). Trimming took 4 bases from V and 2 from J, leaving 13 bases between them. The CDR3 totals 15 residues. Germline V CDR1 and CDR2: MNHEY, SVGAGI. As DNA, the CDR3 is TGTGCCAGCAGTTCCCAGGGGACATACACAGATACGCAGTATTTT. Protein product: CASSSQGTYTDTQYF.

The chain combines TRBV7-6 with TRBJ2-5; TRBD2 matches 9 bases. This CDR3 is built from 15 residues. The V and J ends lost 1 base and 4 bases, in that order; junction bases with no gene match: 4. Germline CDR1 and CDR2: SGHVS and FNYEAQ. The CDR3 region is CASSLGLAGSETQYF. CDR3 sequence (DNA): TGTGCCAGCAGCTTAGGTCTAGCGGGGTCAGAGACCCAGTACTTC.